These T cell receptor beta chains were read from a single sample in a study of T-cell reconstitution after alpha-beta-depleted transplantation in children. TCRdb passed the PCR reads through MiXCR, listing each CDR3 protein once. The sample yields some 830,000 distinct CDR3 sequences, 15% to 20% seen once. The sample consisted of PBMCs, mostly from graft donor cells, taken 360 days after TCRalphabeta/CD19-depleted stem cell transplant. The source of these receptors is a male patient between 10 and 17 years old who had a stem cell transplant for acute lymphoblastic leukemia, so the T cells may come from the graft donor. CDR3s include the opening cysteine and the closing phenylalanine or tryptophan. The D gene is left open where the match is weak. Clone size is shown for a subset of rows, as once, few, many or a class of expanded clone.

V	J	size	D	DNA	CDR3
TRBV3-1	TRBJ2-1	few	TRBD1	TGTGCCAGCAGCCATGTTAGGACAGGAAGCTCCTACAATGAGCAGTTCTTC	CASSHVRTGSSYNEQFF
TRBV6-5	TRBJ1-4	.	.	TGTGCCAGCAGTTCCCTGGGGCCTCGACCTAATGAAAAACTGTTTTTT	CASSSLGPRPNEKLFF
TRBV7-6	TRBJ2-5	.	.	TGTGCCAGCAGCACAACCGGGACTGGGGAGACCCAGTACTTC	CASSTTGTGETQYF
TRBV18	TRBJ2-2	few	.	TGTGCCAGCTCACGGTCCGGCGGGGAGCTGTTTTTT	CASSRSGGELFF
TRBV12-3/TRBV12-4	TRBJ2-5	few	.	TGTGCCAGCACCCCGGGTCTTCAAGAGACCCAGTACTTC	CASTPGLQETQYF
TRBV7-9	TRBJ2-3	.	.	TGTGCCAGCAGCTCGGCGGCCCTGGGGCCAGATACGCAGTATTTT	CASSSAALGPDTQYF
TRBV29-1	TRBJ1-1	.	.	TGCAGCGTTGATAGGACTTTTGGTGCAGCTTTCTTT	CSVDRTFGAAFF
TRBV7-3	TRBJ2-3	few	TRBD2	TGTGCCAGCAAAAGGCGGGAGGGCCAAGATACGCAGTATTTT	CASKRREGQDTQYF
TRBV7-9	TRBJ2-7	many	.	TGTGCCAGCAGCCTAAAGGACGGGAACCACGAGCAGTACTTC	CASSLKDGNHEQYF
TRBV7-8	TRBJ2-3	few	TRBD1	TGTGCCAGCAGCTCGTCACAGGGGCGCCGAGGAGATACGCAGTATTTT	CASSSSQGRRGDTQYF
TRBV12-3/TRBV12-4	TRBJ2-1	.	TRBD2	TGTGCCACGCAACAGGGAAATGTAGCGGGAGGGGGGAGGTATGAGCAGTTCTTC	CATQQGNVAGGGRYEQFF
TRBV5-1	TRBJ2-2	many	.	TGCGCCAGCAGCGTATTGAACACCGGGGAGCTGTTTTTT	CASSVLNTGELFF
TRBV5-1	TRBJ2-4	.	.	TGCGCCAGCAGCTTGCCTGCGAGCCGACTAGCCAAAAACATTCAGTACTTC	CASSLPASRLAKNIQYF
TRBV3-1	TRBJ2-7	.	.	TGTGCCAGCAGCCACGCGGTCACCCCCGAGCAGTACTTC	CASSHAVTPEQYF
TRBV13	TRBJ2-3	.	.	TGTGCCAGCAGCTCCCCGGGACTCCCTGTGCCAGATACGCAGTATTTT	CASSSPGLPVPDTQYF
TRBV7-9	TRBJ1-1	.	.	TGTGCCAGCAGCCTATGGACAGTTAACACTGAAGCTTTCTTT	CASSLWTVNTEAFF
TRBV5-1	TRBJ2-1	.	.	TGCGCCAGCAGCTTAGGGCCTTCTCCTCGAGAGCAGTTCTTC	CASSLGPSPREQFF
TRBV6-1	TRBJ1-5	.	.	TGTGCCAGCAGTGGAGTTGCTCATCAGCCCCAGCATTTT	CASSGVAHQPQHF
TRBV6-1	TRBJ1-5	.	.	TGTGCCAGCAGTGAATATAGGATTCAGCCCCAGCATTTT	CASSEYRIQPQHF
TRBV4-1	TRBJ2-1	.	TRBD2	TGCGCCAGCAGCCGGTGGACTAGCGGGGGGGGGGATGAGCAGTTCTTC	CASSRWTSGGGDEQFF
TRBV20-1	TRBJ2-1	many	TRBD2	TGCAGTGCCCCCCGGGACTACGACAATGAGCAGTTCTTC	CSAPRDYDNEQFF
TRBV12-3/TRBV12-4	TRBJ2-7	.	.	TGTGCCAGCAGTCCCACGCCAGGCGCCTACGAGCAGTACTTC	CASSPTPGAYEQYF
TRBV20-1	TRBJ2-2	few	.	TGCAGTGCTAGTGACTTACAGGGTGCCGGGGAGCTGTTTTTT	CSASDLQGAGELFF
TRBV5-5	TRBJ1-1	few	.	TGTGCCAGCAGCCCGTGGGACACTGAAGCTTTCTTT	CASSPWDTEAFF
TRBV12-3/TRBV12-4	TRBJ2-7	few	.	TGTGCCAGCAGTTTGGGACTTACACCACACGAGCAGTACTTC	CASSLGLTPHEQYF
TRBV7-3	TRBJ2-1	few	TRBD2	TGTGCCAGCAGCTTAGGAATTGGACTAGGTGAGCAGTTCTTC	CASSLGIGLGEQFF
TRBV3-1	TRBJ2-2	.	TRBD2	TGTGCCAGCAGCCGTTCGGGAGGGATTACCGGGGAGCTGTTTTTT	CASSRSGGITGELFF
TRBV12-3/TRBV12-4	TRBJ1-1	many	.	TGTGCCAGCAGTTTGTTGAATCTTGAAGCTTTCTTT	CASSLLNLEAFF
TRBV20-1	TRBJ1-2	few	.	TGCAGTAGCCCCCGGGGCTTTAACTATGGCTACACCTTC	CSSPRGFNYGYTF
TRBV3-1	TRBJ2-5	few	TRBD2	TGTGCCAGCAGCCAAGAAAGCGGACTAGCGGGACCCACCCAAGAGACCCAGTACTTC	CASSQESGLAGPTQETQYF
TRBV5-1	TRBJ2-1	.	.	TGCGCCAGCAGCCCCCAAGCGCTCCAGAACAATGAGCAGTTCTTC	CASSPQALQNNEQFF
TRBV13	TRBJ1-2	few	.	TGTGCCAGCAGCTTACGGTCGCTCCAGGGGCAGCGATATGGCTACACCTTC	CASSLRSLQGQRYGYTF
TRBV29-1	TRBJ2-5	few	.	TGCAGCGTTAAGGAATACCTAAAACCGCAAGAGACCCAGTACTTC	CSVKEYLKPQETQYF